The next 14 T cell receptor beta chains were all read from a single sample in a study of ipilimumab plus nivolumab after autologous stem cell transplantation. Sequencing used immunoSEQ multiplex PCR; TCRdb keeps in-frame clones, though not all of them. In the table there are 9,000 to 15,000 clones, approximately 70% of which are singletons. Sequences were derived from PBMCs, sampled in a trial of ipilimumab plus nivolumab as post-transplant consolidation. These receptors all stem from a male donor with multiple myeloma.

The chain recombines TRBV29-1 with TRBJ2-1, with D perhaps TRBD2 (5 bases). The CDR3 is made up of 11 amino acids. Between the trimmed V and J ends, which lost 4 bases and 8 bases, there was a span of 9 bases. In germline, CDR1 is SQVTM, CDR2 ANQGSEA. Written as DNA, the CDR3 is TGCAGCGTTGGGGAGCCCTATGAGCAGTTCTTC. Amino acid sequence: CSVGEPYEQFF.

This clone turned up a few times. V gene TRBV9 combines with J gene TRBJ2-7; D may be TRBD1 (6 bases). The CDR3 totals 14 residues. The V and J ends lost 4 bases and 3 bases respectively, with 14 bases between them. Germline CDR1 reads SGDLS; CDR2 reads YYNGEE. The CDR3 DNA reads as TGTGCCAGCAGCCCAGGGGACGAAGACTACGAGCAGTACTTC. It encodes CASSPGDEDYEQYF. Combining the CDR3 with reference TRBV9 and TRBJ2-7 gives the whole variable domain DSGVTQTPKHLITATGQRVTLRCSPRSGDLSVYWYQQSLDQGLQFLIQYYNGEERAKGNILERFSAQQFPDLHSELNLSSLELGDSALYFCASSPGDEDYEQYFGPGTRLTVT.

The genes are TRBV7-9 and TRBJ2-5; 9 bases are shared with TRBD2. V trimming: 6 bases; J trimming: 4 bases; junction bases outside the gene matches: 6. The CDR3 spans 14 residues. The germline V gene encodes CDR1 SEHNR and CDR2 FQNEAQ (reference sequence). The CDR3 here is CASRHRTSAETQYF. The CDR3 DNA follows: TGTGCCAGCAGGCACCGGACTAGCGCAGAGACCCAGTACTTC.

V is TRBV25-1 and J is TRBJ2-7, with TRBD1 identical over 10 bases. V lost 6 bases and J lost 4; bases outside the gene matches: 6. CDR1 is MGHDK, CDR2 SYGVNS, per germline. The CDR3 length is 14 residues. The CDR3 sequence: CASRGTGEGYEQYF. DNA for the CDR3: TGTGCCAGCAGGGGGACAGGGGAAGGGTACGAGCAGTACTTC.

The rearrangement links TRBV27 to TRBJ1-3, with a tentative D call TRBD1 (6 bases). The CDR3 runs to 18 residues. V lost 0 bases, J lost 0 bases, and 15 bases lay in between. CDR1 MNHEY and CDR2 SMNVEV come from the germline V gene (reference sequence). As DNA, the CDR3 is TGTGCCAGCAGTTTATCGGGGTCAGGGGCCCTCTCTGGAAACACCATATATTTT. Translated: CASSLSGSGALSGNTIYF.

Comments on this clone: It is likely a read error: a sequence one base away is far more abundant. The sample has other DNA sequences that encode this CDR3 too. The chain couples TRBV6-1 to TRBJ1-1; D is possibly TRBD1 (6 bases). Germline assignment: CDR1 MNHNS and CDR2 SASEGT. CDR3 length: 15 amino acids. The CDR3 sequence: CASSEPGHLNTEAFF. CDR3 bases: TGTGCTAGCAGTGAACCGGGACACTTGAACACTGAAGCTTTCTTT.

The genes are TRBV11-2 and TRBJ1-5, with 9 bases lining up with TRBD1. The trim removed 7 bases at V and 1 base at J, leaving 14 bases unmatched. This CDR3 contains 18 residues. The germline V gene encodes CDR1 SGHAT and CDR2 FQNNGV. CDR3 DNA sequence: TGTGCCAGCAACCGTGGACAGGGGCCGGGAGGGAGCAATCAGCCCCAGCATTTT. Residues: CASNRGQGPGGSNQPQHF.

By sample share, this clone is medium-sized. CDR3 residues: CASSATGPKYEAFF. The CDR3 DNA reads as TGTGCCAGCAGCGCTACGGGGCCTAAATATGAAGCTTTCTTT. The rearrangement joins TRBV7-9 to TRBJ1-1, with a possible D match to TRBD1 (5 bases). The CDR3 has 14 amino acids. CDR1 and CDR2 (germline): SEHNR, FQNEAQ (reference sequence). The V end lost 5 bases, the J end lost 7 bases, and 17 bases lay between the germline ends.

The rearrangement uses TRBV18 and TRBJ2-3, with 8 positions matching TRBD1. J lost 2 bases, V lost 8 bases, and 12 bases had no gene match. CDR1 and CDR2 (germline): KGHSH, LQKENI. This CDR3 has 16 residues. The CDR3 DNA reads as TGTGCCAGCACGGCGGGGTCAGGGGGCCTCACAGATACGCAGTATTTT. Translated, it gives CASTAGSGGLTDTQYF.

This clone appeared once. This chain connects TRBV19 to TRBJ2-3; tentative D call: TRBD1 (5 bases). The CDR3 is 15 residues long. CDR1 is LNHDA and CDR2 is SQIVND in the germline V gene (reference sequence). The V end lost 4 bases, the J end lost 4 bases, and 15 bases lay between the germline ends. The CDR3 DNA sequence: TGTGCCAGTAGTACCGCAGGGAAACCCTCAGATACGCAGTATTTT. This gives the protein CASSTAGKPSDTQYF.

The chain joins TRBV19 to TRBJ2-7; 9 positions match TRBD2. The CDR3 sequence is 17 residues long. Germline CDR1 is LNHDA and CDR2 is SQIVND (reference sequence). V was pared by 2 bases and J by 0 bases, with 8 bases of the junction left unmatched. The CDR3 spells CASSIRGLAASSYEQYF. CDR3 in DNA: TGTGCCAGTAGTATAAGGGGACTAGCCGCCAGCTCCTACGAGCAGTACTTC. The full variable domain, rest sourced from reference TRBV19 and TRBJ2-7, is DGGITQSPKYLFRKEGQNVTLSCEQNLNHDAMYWYRQDPGQGLRLIYYSQIVNDFQKGDIAEGYSVSREKKESFPLTVTSAQKNPTAFYLCASSIRGLAASSYEQYFGPGTRLTVT.

CDR3 nucleotides: TGCGCCAGCAGCCCCACCAAGGGGACTAATGAAAAACTGTTTTTT. Protein: CASSPTKGTNEKLFF. This chain uses TRBV5-1 with TRBJ1-4; tentative D call: TRBD1 (5 bases). The germline CDR1 and CDR2 sequences are SGHRS and YFSETQ. There are 15 residues in the CDR3. Trimming cost V 4 bases and J 2 bases, with 12 bases left between them.

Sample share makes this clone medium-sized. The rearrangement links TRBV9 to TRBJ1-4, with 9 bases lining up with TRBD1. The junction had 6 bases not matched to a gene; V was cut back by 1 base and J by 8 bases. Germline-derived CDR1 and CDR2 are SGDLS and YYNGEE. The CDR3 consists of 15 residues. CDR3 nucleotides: TGTGCCAGCAGCGTACTGGGACAGGGTGGGGAAAAACTGTTTTTT. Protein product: CASSVLGQGGEKLFF. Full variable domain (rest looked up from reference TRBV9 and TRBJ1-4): DSGVTQTPKHLITATGQRVTLRCSPRSGDLSVYWYQQSLDQGLQFLIQYYNGEERAKGNILERFSAQQFPDLHSELNLSSLELGDSALYFCASSVLGQGGEKLFFGSGTQLSVL.

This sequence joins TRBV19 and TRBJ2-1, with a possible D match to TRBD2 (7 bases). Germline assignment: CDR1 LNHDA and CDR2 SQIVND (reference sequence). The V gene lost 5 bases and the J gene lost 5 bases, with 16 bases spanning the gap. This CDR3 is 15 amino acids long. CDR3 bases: TGTGCCAGTAGTGTAAGTTGGGGGGGGCACAATGAGCAGTTCTTC. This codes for CASSVSWGGHNEQFF. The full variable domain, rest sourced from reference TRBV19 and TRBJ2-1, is DGGITQSPKYLFRKEGQNVTLSCEQNLNHDAMYWYRQDPGQGLRLIYYSQIVNDFQKGDIAEGYSVSREKKESFPLTVTSAQKNPTAFYLCASSVSWGGHNEQFFGPGTRLTVL.